Presented here are 32 T cell receptor beta chains from one specimen sequenced in a study of CD8 T cells in Susac syndrome. Reverse transcription used roughly 0.45 to 1 ug RNA and random hexamers. TCRdb redid the calling of the immunoSEQ multiplex PCR reads with MiXCR, one entry per CDR3 protein. Here the sample spans 70,000 to 85,000 distinct CDR3 sequences, roughly 95% being singletons. The specimen was CD8+ T cells from PBMCs. All receptors derive from a human donor with Susac syndrome.

V usage is TRBV7-6 and J usage is TRBJ2-1, with 11 bases fitting TRBD2. This CDR3 spans 15 amino acids. V shed 5 bases, J shed 4 bases, and the junction held 4 bases outside the gene matches. CDR1 and CDR2 (germline): SGHVS, FNYEAQ. The CDR3 DNA reads as TGTGCCAGCAGCCAAGCTAGCGGGGGGTACAATGAGCAGTTCTTC. It encodes CASSQASGGYNEQFF.

The chain is built from TRBV7-9 and TRBJ2-3, with D hard to call. The CDR3 length is 13 residues. Per the germline V gene, CDR1 is SEHNR and CDR2 is FQNEAQ (reference sequence). Trimming pared 7 bases from V and 2 bases from J, leaving 10 bases between. The chain's CDR3 is CASTPGVTDTQYF. CDR3 bases: TGTGCCAGCACTCCCGGCGTCACAGATACGCAGTATTTT. Together with reference TRBV7-9 and TRBJ2-3, the CDR3 gives the full variable domain: DTGVSQNPRHKITKRGQNVTFRCDPISEHNRLYWYRQTLGQGPEFLTYFQNEAQLEKSRLLSDRFSAERPKGSFSTLEIQRTEQGDSAMYLCASTPGVTDTQYFGPGTRLTVL.

The V call is TRBV29-1, the J call TRBJ1-1; D might be TRBD1 (6 bases). This CDR3 region has 12 residues. V dropped 4 bases and J dropped 5 bases, with 11 bases sitting between them. Per germline, CDR1 SQVTM and CDR2 ANQGSEA. This chain's CDR3 is CSVGTGKTEAFF. In DNA, the CDR3 is TGCAGCGTTGGAACAGGGAAAACTGAAGCTTTCTTT.

CDR3 in amino acids: CSVEVRGATNEKLFF. CDR3 sequence (DNA): TGCAGCGTTGAAGTGCGAGGGGCAACTAATGAAAAACTGTTTTTT. The chain links TRBV29-1 to TRBJ1-4; D might be TRBD1 (5 bases). There are 15 residues in the CDR3. V lost 1 base, J lost 0 bases, and 9 bases lay in between. CDR1 is SQVTM and CDR2 is ANQGSEA in the germline V gene.

The chain has TRBV3-1 and TRBJ2-1; 9 bases are shared with TRBD2. There are 15 residues in the CDR3. Germline CDR1 LGHDT, CDR2 YNNKEL (reference sequence). Losses at the gene ends were 4 bases for V and 10 bases for J; bases not matched to a gene: 11. The CDR3 here is CASSPYAIAGDEQFF. The CDR3 DNA is TGTGCCAGCAGCCCCTACGCAATAGCGGGAGACGAGCAGTTCTTC.

This clonotype was observed a single time. The rearrangement links TRBV4-1 to TRBJ2-3, with TRBD2 matching over 8 bases. Germline lookup yields CDR1 MGHRA and CDR2 YSYEKL. Trimming at V came to 4 bases and at J to 2 bases, leaving 8 bases not matched to a gene. There are 16 residues in the CDR3. CDR3: CASSPAGTRPTDTQYF. The CDR3 DNA follows: TGCGCCAGCAGCCCCGCGGGGACTAGACCCACAGATACGCAGTATTTT.

The rearrangement links TRBV18 to TRBJ2-1; 7 bases agree with TRBD2. V gave up 5 bases and J gave up 10 bases; unmatched junction bases: 8. CDR3 length: 13 amino acids. Germline-derived CDR1 and CDR2 are KGHSH and LQKENI. Here the CDR3 DNA reads TGTGCCAGCTCAACAGTTATCGGGGGGGAGCAGTTCTTC. This gives the protein CASSTVIGGEQFF.

This CDR3 is CASSLAVGTTDTQYF. The DNA of the CDR3 is TGCGCCAGCAGCTTGGCCGTGGGAACCACAGATACGCAGTATTTT. The chain is built from TRBV5-1 and TRBJ2-3; no reliable D call. Germline CDR1 and CDR2: SGHRS and YFSETQ. The V end was cut by 0 bases, the J end by 2 bases, with 10 bases between. The CDR3 covers 15 residues. Looking up the rest from reference TRBV5-1 and TRBJ2-3 gives the full variable domain: KAGVTQTPRYLIKTRGQQVTLSCSPISGHRSVSWYQQTPGQGLQFLFEYFSETQRNKGNFPGRFSGRQFSNSRSEMNVSTLELGDSALYLCASSLAVGTTDTQYFGPGTRLTVL.

This chain links TRBV29-1 with TRBJ1-2; tentative D call: TRBD1 (5 bases). The CDR3 loop spans 14 amino acids. Between the trimmed V and J ends, which lost 4 bases and 0 bases, there was a span of 12 bases. The V gene's germline CDR1 is SQVTM and CDR2 ANQGSEA. The CDR3 sequence is CSVGRGRANYGYTF. CDR3 sequence (DNA): TGCAGCGTTGGGCGGGGCAGGGCTAACTATGGCTACACCTTC.

This clonotype appeared once. The V and J genes are TRBV6-2 or TRBV6-3 and TRBJ2-5, with D uncertain. CDR3 length: 14 amino acids. Trimming removed 5 bases from V and 4 bases from J, with 14 bases in between. From germline, CDR1 is MNHEY and CDR2 SVGEGT. CDR3 DNA sequence: TGTGCCAGCAGTCCACGAGTGGCTGGAGAGACCCAGTACTTC. Translated, it gives CASSPRVAGETQYF.

The chain combines TRBV20-1 with TRBJ1-1; 8 bases map to TRBD1. The V segment lost 0 bases and the J segment 9 bases; nucleotides outside the gene matches: 9. Germline CDR1 reads DFQATT; CDR2 reads SNEGSKA (reference sequence). The CDR3 runs to 14 residues. CDR3 coding DNA: TGCAGTGCTAGAGATCCCTGGACAGGGAAACAAGCTTTCTTT. Encoded protein: CSARDPWTGKQAFF.

The rearrangement links TRBV7-4 to TRBJ2-6, with D possibly being TRBD1 (6 bases). The CDR3 consists of 17 residues. Per the germline V gene, CDR1 is SGHVT and CDR2 is SQSDAQ. Trimming shortened V by 5 bases and J by 1 base, and 15 bases separated the two germline ends. The CDR3 bases are TGTGCCAGCAGCCTGAATACAGGGCCTTCTGGGGCCAACGTCCTGACTTTC. Its protein is CASSLNTGPSGANVLTF. The full variable domain, its missing parts supplied by reference TRBV7-4 and TRBJ2-6, is GAGVSQSPRYKVAKRGRDVALRCDSISGHVTLYWYRQTLGQGSEVLTYSQSDAQRDKSGRPSGRFSAERPERSVSTLKIQRTEQGDSAVYLCASSLNTGPSGANVLTFGAGSRLTVL.

The gene calls are TRBV29-1 and TRBJ2-1; 9 nucleotides align to TRBD2. CDR3 size: 13 residues. Trimming removed 6 bases from V and 15 bases from J; junction bases left unmatched: 15. Germline CDR1 SQVTM, CDR2 ANQGSEA. This CDR3 reads CSVQGRREGFPFF. The CDR3 region has the DNA TGCAGCGTCCAGGGAAGGCGGGAGGGTTTCCCGTTCTTC.

The V gene is TRBV29-1, the J gene TRBJ2-1, with D possibly TRBD2 on 6 matching bases. Germline values: CDR1 SQVTM, CDR2 ANQGSEA. V lost 3 bases to trimming and J lost 6 bases, with 15 bases between them. The CDR3 runs to 14 residues. The CDR3 is CSVDGDSEGNEQFF. CDR3 sequence (DNA): TGCAGCGTTGATGGGGACTCTGAGGGCAATGAGCAGTTCTTC.

The chain has TRBV20-1 and TRBJ1-1; D might be TRBD1 (5 bases). Deletions cut 3 bases from V and 1 base from J, with 9 bases between. This CDR3 comprises 13 residues. Per the germline V gene, CDR1 is DFQATT and CDR2 is SNEGSKA (reference sequence). This chain's CDR3 is CSARGRENTEAFF. In DNA form, the CDR3 reads TGCAGTGCTAGGGGCAGGGAGAACACTGAAGCTTTCTTT.

This chain connects TRBV4-2 to TRBJ2-3; D not certain. V gave up 0 bases and J gave up 1 base, with 14 bases separating them. The CDR3 has 17 amino acids. Germline V gives CDR1 LGHNA, CDR2 YNFKEQ. The DNA for the CDR3 is TGTGCCAGCAGCCAAGATTCGTGGACCCCTGGCACAGATACGCAGTATTTT. Amino acids: CASSQDSWTPGTDTQYF.

The chain carries TRBV29-1 and TRBJ2-6; 11 bases match TRBD1. CDR1 is SQVTM, CDR2 ANQGSEA, per germline. The CDR3 loop spans 17 amino acids. Losses at the gene ends were 5 bases for V and 2 bases for J; bases not matched to a gene: 8. The CDR3 DNA follows: TGCAGCGTTACCGGGACAGGGGGAAAAACTGGGGCCAACGTCCTGACTTTC. Amino acids: CSVTGTGGKTGANVLTF.

V usage is TRBV29-1 and J usage is TRBJ2-1; 7 bases agree with TRBD1. Germline V gene sequence: CDR1 SQVTM, CDR2 ANQGSEA. This CDR3 spans 14 amino acids. V gave up 7 bases and J gave up 0 bases; unmatched junction bases: 6. The CDR3 nucleotides read TGCAGCGCAACCGGGACAGCCTCCTACAATGAGCAGTTCTTC. Residues: CSATGTASYNEQFF.

This chain connects TRBV21-1 to TRBJ1-5. TRBV21-1 is assigned pseudogene status. The CDR3 covers 12 residues. The CDR3: CASSKLGQPQHF. CDR3 coding DNA: TGTGCCAGCAGCAAATTGGGTCAGCCCCAGCATTTT.

This chain connects TRBV15 to TRBJ2-2; weak D call: TRBD2 (5 bases). This CDR3 region has 15 residues. Trimming removed 1 base at V and 5 bases at J, with 11 bases between. CDR1 and CDR2 from the germline V gene are LNHNV and YYDKDF (reference sequence). CDR3 nucleotide sequence: TGTGCCACCAGCAGAGGGGCTAGCTCTACCGGGGAGCTGTTTTTT. Its protein product is CATSRGASSTGELFF.

A single count supports this clonotype. The V and J genes are TRBV28 and TRBJ1-2; no reliable D call. CDR3 size: 11 residues. Germline V CDR1 and CDR2: MDHEN, SYDVKM. Between the trimmed V and J ends, which lost 6 bases and 8 bases, there was a span of 10 bases. CDR3 loop: CASRDPRGYTF. As DNA, the CDR3 is TGTGCCAGCAGGGACCCACGAGGCTACACCTTC.

The rearrangement joins TRBV4-3 to TRBJ2-1; maybe TRBD1 (6 bases). The germline V and J ends were trimmed by 1 base and 9 bases, with 19 bases remaining between them. The CDR3 covers 16 residues. Germline V gene lookup returns CDR1 LGHNA and CDR2 YSLEER. CDR3 nucleotide sequence: TGCGCCAGCAGCCAAGGAGGGGGTGGCCCCCTGGGTGAGCAGTTCTTC. Translation gives CASSQGGGGPLGEQFF.

J is TRBJ2-2 and V is TRBV6-2 or TRBV6-3, with D perhaps assigned TRBD1 or TRBD2 (5 bases each). Germline assignment: CDR1 MNHEY and CDR2 SVGEGT. This CDR3 comprises 14 residues. Trimming pared 4 bases from V and 5 bases from J, leaving 11 bases between. CDR3 bases: TGTGCCAGCAGTTTCAGGGACGAAACCGGGGAGCTGTTTTTT. It yields the protein CASSFRDETGELFF.

The chain carries TRBV9 and TRBJ2-5; D uncertain. The germline CDR1 and CDR2 sequences are SGDLS and YYNGEE. CDR3 length: 13 amino acids. V lost 0 bases and J lost 7, with 10 bases in between. CDR3 DNA: TGTGCCAGCAGCGTAGGCCCATTGGGGACCCAGTACTTC. It codes for CASSVGPLGTQYF.

DNA of the CDR3: TGTGCCAGCAGCGCGCTACAGGGAACTAACTATGGCTACACCTTC. Protein sequence: CASSALQGTNYGYTF. The chain carries TRBV7-9 and TRBJ1-2, with D perhaps matching TRBD1 (6 bases). V lost 5 bases and J lost 0, with 13 bases in between. Germline values: CDR1 SEHNR, CDR2 FQNEAQ (reference sequence). The length of the CDR3 is 15 residues.

The J gene is TRBJ2-7, the V gene TRBV3-1; possible D gene TRBD2, 6 bases. CDR1 is LGHDT and CDR2 is YNNKEL in the germline V gene (reference sequence). V dropped 1 base and J dropped 5 bases, with 15 bases sitting between them. This CDR3 contains 15 residues. The CDR3 is CASSQVVAGIDEQYF. In nucleotides, the CDR3 is TGTGCCAGCAGCCAAGTGGTCGCGGGAATCGACGAGCAGTACTTC.

V and J are TRBV13 and TRBJ2-7; 10 nucleotides match TRBD1. Unmatched junction bases numbered 7, after V lost 5 bases and J lost 6 bases. CDR1 and CDR2 from the germline V gene are PRHDT and FYEKMQ (reference sequence). CDR3 length equals 14 residues. DNA of the CDR3: TGTGCCAGCAGCACGGACAGGGGGTCAGGCGAGCAGTACTTC. It yields the protein CASSTDRGSGEQYF.

The chain employs TRBV6-6 and TRBJ2-3, with no clear D. CDR1 is MNHNY and CDR2 is SVGAGI in the germline V gene (reference sequence). Trimming pared 2 bases from V and 6 bases from J, leaving 9 bases between. This CDR3 spans 13 amino acids. The CDR3 DNA reads TGTGCCAGCAGTTACATGCAGCCTGATACGCAGTATTTT. Translated, it gives CASSYMQPDTQYF.

Here the CDR3 DNA reads TGCAGTGCTAGAGATACCATGGGGGTCCCGAATCAGCCCCAGCATTTT. Translated: CSARDTMGVPNQPQHF. The rearrangement links TRBV20-1 to TRBJ1-5; D is perhaps TRBD1 (5 bases). V lost 0 bases and J lost 4, with 16 bases in between. CDR1 DFQATT and CDR2 SNEGSKA come from the germline V gene (reference sequence). This CDR3 spans 16 amino acids.

CDR3 residues: CSARRSEAYGYTF. In DNA form, the CDR3 reads TGCAGTGCTAGAAGATCGGAAGCCTATGGCTACACCTTC. V usage is TRBV20-1 and J usage is TRBJ1-2; D is unclear. V was cut by 2 bases and J by 4 bases, with 11 bases left in between. Germline V gives CDR1 DFQATT, CDR2 SNEGSKA (reference sequence). The CDR3 is 13 amino acids.

The genes are TRBV20-1 and TRBJ2-2; D is undetermined. Trimming cost V 7 bases and J 5 bases, with 11 bases left between them. The CDR3 totals 12 residues. In germline, CDR1 is DFQATT, CDR2 SNEGSKA (reference sequence). The CDR3 loop is CSVDLGTGELFF. CDR3 sequence (DNA): TGCAGTGTGGATCTGGGAACCGGGGAGCTGTTTTTT.

V usage is TRBV7-6 and J usage is TRBJ2-1, with unresolved D. Trimming took 2 bases from V and 4 from J, leaving 9 bases between them. The germline V gene has CDR1 SGHVS and CDR2 FNYEAQ. CDR3 length: 14 residues. In nucleotides, the CDR3 is TGTGCCAGCAGCTTAATTGGAGTTTACAATGAGCAGTTCTTC. This translates into CASSLIGVYNEQFF.